One and the same sample provided the 32 T cell receptor beta chains below, sequenced in a study of T cell repertoires in cytomegalovirus infection. Antigens for these TCRs are unknown. TCRdb recomputed calls from the reads with MiXCR, one row per CDR3 protein. Of roughly 920,000 distinct CDR3 sequences in the sample, 30% to 40% were seen once. The sample was cultured CD8+ T cells from PBMCs, taken from culture after CMV antigen stimulation. The receptors shown here come from a human donor in good health (CMV status not recorded). Some clones in this sample may be carry-over from other donors' samples.

A word on this clonotype: Given a much more abundant clone one base away, this may be a read error. The CDR3 loop is CASSWDTNTGELFF. The CDR3 region has the DNA TGTGCCAGCAGCTGGGACACTAACACCGGGGAGCTGTTTTTT. The V call is TRBV6-6, the J call TRBJ2-2; weak D call: TRBD1 (6 bases). The CDR3 is made up of 14 amino acids. The V end was cut by 6 bases, the J end by 2 bases, with 10 bases between. Germline CDR1 reads MNHNY; CDR2 reads SVGAGI (reference sequence).

CDR3 sequence reads: CASSRRNQETQYF. CDR3 in DNA: TGTGCCAGCAGCCGGCGGAACCAAGAGACCCAGTACTTC. The V gene is TRBV14, the J gene TRBJ2-5; D is unclear. V shed 4 bases and J shed 0 bases, with 6 bases lying between them. Germline assignment: CDR1 SGHDN and CDR2 FVKESK. The CDR3 totals 13 residues.

This clonotype turned up a few times. The chain carries TRBV29-1 and TRBJ1-4; maybe TRBD1 (5 bases). Germline CDR1 SQVTM, CDR2 ANQGSEA. V dropped 3 bases and J dropped 8 bases, with 13 bases sitting between them. CDR3 length equals 13 residues. CDR3 loop: CSVDGQGAEKLFF. The CDR3 DNA sequence: TGCAGCGTTGACGGGCAGGGCGCGGAAAAACTGTTTTTT.

This clonotype was detected only a few times. V gene TRBV6-5 combines with J gene TRBJ2-1; no clear D. V was clipped by 2 bases and J by 8 bases, with 10 bases between them. CDR3 length: 13 amino acids. CDR1 is MNHEY and CDR2 is SVGAGI in the germline V gene. CDR3 sequence reads: CASSYNQVDEQFF. The CDR3, as DNA: TGTGCCAGCAGTTACAATCAGGTGGATGAGCAGTTCTTC.

The chain recombines TRBV24-1 with TRBJ2-3; TRBD1 aligns across 8 bases. The germline V gene encodes CDR1 KGHDR and CDR2 SFDVKD. V shed 1 base, J shed 3 bases, and the junction held 8 bases outside the gene matches. The CDR3 extends over 17 amino acids. For the CDR3, the DNA is TGTGCCACCAGTGATTTAAACAGGGGGAGCCCAACAGATACGCAGTATTTT. Protein product: CATSDLNRGSPTDTQYF.

The chain is built from TRBV7-4 and TRBJ2-1; TRBD1 matches at 9 bases. Germline trimming cut 9 bases from V and 3 bases from J; bases unmatched to any gene: 3. The CDR3 length is 13 residues. Looked up from germline, CDR1 is SGHVT and CDR2 is SQSDAQ. The CDR3 DNA is TGTGCCAGTGACAGGGGGATCTACAATGAGCAGTTCTTC. Its protein is CASDRGIYNEQFF. Combining the CDR3 with reference TRBV7-4 and TRBJ2-1 gives the whole variable domain GAGVSQSPRYKVAKRGRDVALRCDSISGHVTLYWYRQTLGQGSEVLTYSQSDAQRDKSGRPSGRFSAERPERSVSTLKIQRTEQGDSAVYLCASDRGIYNEQFFGPGTRLTVL.

The CDR3 is CASLAGHQETQYF. The CDR3 DNA sequence: TGCGCCAGCCTGGCGGGCCATCAAGAGACCCAGTACTTC. The rearrangement joins TRBV23-1 to TRBJ2-5, with a possible D match to TRBD2 (5 bases). TRBV23-1 is classed as an ORF, of uncertain function. The length of the CDR3 is 13 residues. V was shortened by 8 bases and J by 2 bases, with 12 bases between the two germline ends.

The rearrangement joins TRBV5-4 to TRBJ2-3; 9 bases align to TRBD2. Trimming removed 6 bases from V and 6 bases from J; junction bases left unmatched: 20. Looked up from germline, CDR1 is SGHNT and CDR2 is YYREEE (reference sequence). The CDR3 totals 18 residues. The CDR3, as DNA: TGTGCCAGCATCGACCCCTCGGGAGCGGGGGGACCCGGTGATACGCAGTATTTT. It translates to CASIDPSGAGGPGDTQYF.

V gene TRBV7-8 combines with J gene TRBJ2-7; D not resolved. Trimming removed 2 bases from V and 0 bases from J, with 14 bases in between. CDR3 size: 16 residues. Germline loops: CDR1 SGHVS, CDR2 FQNEAQ. CDR3 region: CASSLPPDVSSYEQYV. CDR3 DNA: TGTGCCAGCAGCTTACCCCCCGATGTGAGCTCCTACGAGCAGTACGTC.

In its sample, this clonotype was seen a few times. The CDR3 reads CASSYPGTIHHEQYF. CDR3 nucleotide sequence: TGCGCCAGCAGCTACCCCGGGACAATCCACCACGAGCAGTACTTC. The V call is TRBV4-1, the J call TRBJ2-7; possibly TRBD1 for D (6 bases). V was cut by 5 bases and J by 5 bases, with 19 bases left in between. Germline CDR1 is MGHRA and CDR2 is YSYEKL. The CDR3 consists of 15 residues.

This chain uses TRBV7-8 with TRBJ2-7, with 12 bases identical to TRBD1. V was clipped by 4 bases and J by 1 base; unmatched bases: 8. Germline V gene lookup returns CDR1 SGHVS and CDR2 FQNEAQ. The CDR3 extends over 17 amino acids. The CDR3 loop reads CASSSYGTGGPSYEQYF. CDR3 in DNA: TGTGCCAGCAGCTCTTACGGGACAGGGGGCCCTTCCTACGAGCAGTACTTC.

J is TRBJ2-7 and V is TRBV27; 7 bases line up with TRBD1. Germline V gives CDR1 MNHEY, CDR2 SMNVEV (reference sequence). The CDR3 is made up of 15 amino acids. V lost 5 bases and J lost 0; bases outside the gene matches: 7. In nucleotides, the CDR3 is TGTGCCAGCAGTCTTACCGGGACAGCCTCCTACGAGCAGTACTTC. This gives the protein CASSLTGTASYEQYF.

The chain is built from TRBV7-6 and TRBJ2-3; TRBD2 might be the D (6 bases). The CDR3 runs to 16 residues. The germline V gene encodes CDR1 SGHVS and CDR2 FNYEAQ. V was shortened by 5 bases and J by 0 bases, with 15 bases between the two germline ends. CDR3 loop: CASSPPRGSSTDTQYF. The DNA of the CDR3 is TGTGCCAGCAGCCCCCCCCGGGGGTCAAGCACAGATACGCAGTATTTT. Complete variable domain (other parts from reference TRBV7-6 and TRBJ2-3): GAGVSQSPRYKVTKRGQDVALRCDPISGHVSLYWYRQALGQGPEFLTYFNYEAQQDKSGLPNDRFSAERPEGSISTLTIQRTEQRDSAMYRCASSPPRGSSTDTQYFGPGTRLTVL.

The chain links TRBV15 to TRBJ2-1; TRBD1 matches at 7 bases. Germline loops: CDR1 LNHNV, CDR2 YYDKDF (reference sequence). V lost 6 bases and J lost 2; bases outside the gene matches: 7. CDR3 length: 15 residues. The CDR3 bases are TGTGCCACCAGGCCCGACAGGGACCCCTACAATGAGCAGTTCTTC. Translated, it gives CATRPDRDPYNEQFF.

Only one count was recorded for this clonotype. The chain combines TRBV4-3 with TRBJ2-2; TRBD1 agrees at 7 bases. In germline, CDR1 is LGHNA, CDR2 YSLEER. Trimming removed 0 bases from V and 7 bases from J; junction bases left unmatched: 8. The CDR3 runs 16 residues. The chain's CDR3 is CASSQDYDRAVGELFF. The CDR3 nucleotides are TGCGCCAGCAGCCAAGACTATGACAGGGCGGTCGGGGAGCTGTTTTTT.

By share, this clonotype counts as medium-sized (0.01 to 0.1%). The gene calls are TRBV7-8 and TRBJ2-2, with D possibly matching TRBD2 (6 bases). The germline V gene encodes CDR1 SGHVS and CDR2 FQNEAQ. This CDR3 is 15 amino acids long. Trimming took 6 bases from V and 0 from J, leaving 11 bases between them. The CDR3 spells CASSFGGANTGELFF. CDR3 DNA sequence: TGTGCCAGCAGTTTCGGCGGGGCGAACACCGGGGAGCTGTTTTTT.

The chain carries TRBV7-3 and TRBJ2-1; the match to TRBD2 covers 11 bases. Trimming cost V 6 bases and J 6 bases; bases outside gene matches: 7. The CDR3 is made up of 15 amino acids. Per the germline V gene, CDR1 is SGHTA and CDR2 is FQGTGA. For the CDR3, the DNA is TGTGCCAGCAGTACTATAGCGGGGGGGACCAATGAGCAGTTCTTC. It specifies CASSTIAGGTNEQFF.

The V call is TRBV4-1, the J call TRBJ1-1, with D hard to call. The length of the CDR3 is 13 residues. Trimming removed 3 bases at V and 5 bases at J, with 10 bases between. Germline V CDR1 and CDR2: MGHRA, YSYEKL. The CDR3 nucleotides are TGCGCCAGCAGCCAGGCGAGATGGACTGAAGCTTTCTTT. Translation gives CASSQARWTEAFF.

As to this clonotype: Here the CDR3 omits its conserved ending phenylalanine or tryptophan, so a read error is the likely source. The chain recombines TRBV6-5 with TRBJ2-3; D may correspond to TRBD1 or TRBD2 (5 bases each). Trimming removed 1 base at V and 7 bases at J, with 24 bases between. The germline V gene encodes CDR1 MNHEY and CDR2 SVGAGI. The CDR3 runs to 18 residues. The CDR3 DNA reads TGTGCCAGCAGTTACTTAGGGCCGGGGACCGCCAGCCACAATACGCAGTATTCA. Protein: CASSYLGPGTASHNTQYS.

V is TRBV28 and J is TRBJ1-1; tentatively, D is TRBD1 (5 bases). This CDR3 region has 15 residues. The germline CDR1 and CDR2 sequences are MDHEN and SYDVKM. The V end lost 2 bases, the J end lost 1 base, and 11 bases lay between the germline ends. In DNA form, the CDR3 reads TGTGCCAGCAGTTTACAACCGGGACCGAACACTGAAGCTTTCTTT. Encoded protein: CASSLQPGPNTEAFF.

The rearrangement links TRBV28 to TRBJ2-7; D possibly uses TRBD1 or TRBD2 (5 bases each). Germline V CDR1 and CDR2: MDHEN, SYDVKM. The CDR3 runs 14 residues. V was shortened by 3 bases and J by 3 bases, with 12 bases between the two germline ends. CDR3 in amino acids: CASSFYGGFYEQYV. The CDR3 region has the DNA TGTGCCAGCAGTTTTTATGGGGGATTCTACGAGCAGTACGTC.

The genes are TRBV20-1 and TRBJ1-3, with a possible D match to TRBD1 (6 bases). The CDR3 has 18 residues. Germline values: CDR1 DFQATT, CDR2 SNEGSKA (reference sequence). V shed 0 bases and J shed 5 bases, with 23 bases lying between them. The CDR3 bases are TGCAGTGCTAGAGATAACGATGTAGGACAGATAGAGAGAAACACCATATATTTT. It encodes CSARDNDVGQIERNTIYF.

This rearrangement joins TRBV11-3 to TRBJ2-7, with D perhaps matching TRBD1 (5 bases). There are 16 residues in the CDR3. V gave up 6 bases and J gave up 3 bases, with 21 bases separating them. Germline V gene sequence: CDR1 SGHNT, CDR2 YENEEA. CDR3 nucleotide sequence: TGTGCCAGCAGTACGGACACATCGAAATTCCTCTACGAGCAGTACGTC. It yields the protein CASSTDTSKFLYEQYV.

A few counts support this clonotype. The V and J genes are TRBV6-1 and TRBJ2-2; no reliable D call. The CDR3 is 17 residues long. Germline V gene data show CDR1 as MNHNS and CDR2 as SASEGT. V lost 2 bases to trimming and J lost 1 base, with 14 bases between them. DNA of the CDR3: TGTGCCAGCAGTGAATTCCCAGAGCAGAGGAACACCGGGGAGCTGTTTTTT. This translates into CASSEFPEQRNTGELFF.

The chain is built from TRBV6-2 or TRBV6-3 and TRBJ1-6; D gene ambiguous. Germline loops: CDR1 MNHEY, CDR2 SVGEGT. Trimming removed 6 bases from V and 8 bases from J, with 14 bases in between. The CDR3 has 14 residues. CDR3 in DNA: TGTGCCAGCAGCCCTTGGGGTACTGATTCACCCCTCCACTTT. This translates into CASSPWGTDSPLHF.

This clonotype turned up a few times. The chain uses TRBV28 and TRBJ2-4; TRBD1 matches at 8 bases. The CDR3 runs 16 residues. Unmatched junction bases numbered 11, after V lost 7 bases and J lost 3 bases. The V gene's germline CDR1 is MDHEN and CDR2 SYDVKM. The CDR3 DNA sequence: TGTGCCAGCACCGCAGGGGGCTCAGTAAACAAAAACATTCAGTACTTC. Amino acids: CASTAGGSVNKNIQYF.

The genes are TRBV28 and TRBJ1-2, with D perhaps matching TRBD1 (6 bases). The V end lost 3 bases, the J end lost 6 bases, and 14 bases lay between the germline ends. The CDR3 loop spans 14 amino acids. CDR1 is MDHEN, CDR2 SYDVKM, per germline. The CDR3 DNA follows: TGTGCCAGCAGTTTCCTAGGGGGGGGAGATGGCTACACCTTC. As protein: CASSFLGGGDGYTF.

This sequence joins TRBV14 and TRBJ2-1; D call uncertain. Looked up from germline, CDR1 is SGHDN and CDR2 is FVKESK. Trimming took 1 base from V and 2 from J, leaving 12 bases between them. The CDR3 is made up of 16 amino acids. The CDR3 reads CASSQGWRGAYNEQFF. In DNA form, the CDR3 reads TGTGCCAGCAGCCAAGGGTGGAGAGGTGCCTACAATGAGCAGTTCTTC.

As to this clonotype: A much larger clonotype is one base distant, so this may be a read error. The rearrangement joins TRBV7-9 to TRBJ1-2, with D possibly TRBD1 on 5 matching bases. The CDR3 is 13 residues long. Germline-derived CDR1 and CDR2 are SEHNR and FQNEAQ (reference sequence). This CDR3 is CANSLGAGYGYTF. The CDR3 DNA reads as TGTGCCAACAGCTTAGGGGCAGGTTATGGCTACACCTTC.

CDR3 loop: CASSLGTQDSPLHF. Here the CDR3 DNA reads TGTGCCAGCAGCTTAGGCACGCAGGATTCACCCCTCCACTTT. The chain is built from TRBV5-5 and TRBJ1-6; D gene uncertain. The germline V and J ends were trimmed by 2 bases and 8 bases, with 11 bases remaining between them. The CDR3 has 14 residues. Germline-derived CDR1 and CDR2 are SGHKS and YYEKEE (reference sequence).

This clonotype was observed a few times. V usage is TRBV25-1 and J usage is TRBJ1-5; D gene ambiguous. CDR3 length: 12 amino acids. The V end lost 3 bases, the J end lost 8 bases, and 8 bases lay between the germline ends. CDR1 and CDR2 from the germline V gene are MGHDK and SYGVNS. The CDR3 here is CASSEGSEPQHF. CDR3 sequence (DNA): TGTGCCAGCAGTGAGGGAAGTGAGCCCCAGCATTTT.

The chain links TRBV19 to TRBJ2-2; D unresolved. The CDR3 contains 14 residues. Germline-derived CDR1 and CDR2 are LNHDA and SQIVND (reference sequence). Trimming stripped 0 bases from V and 9 bases from J, with 11 bases between. The DNA for the CDR3 is TGTGCCAGTAGTATAGATCCGCCGTCAAGGGAGCTGTTTTTT. This gives the protein CASSIDPPSRELFF.